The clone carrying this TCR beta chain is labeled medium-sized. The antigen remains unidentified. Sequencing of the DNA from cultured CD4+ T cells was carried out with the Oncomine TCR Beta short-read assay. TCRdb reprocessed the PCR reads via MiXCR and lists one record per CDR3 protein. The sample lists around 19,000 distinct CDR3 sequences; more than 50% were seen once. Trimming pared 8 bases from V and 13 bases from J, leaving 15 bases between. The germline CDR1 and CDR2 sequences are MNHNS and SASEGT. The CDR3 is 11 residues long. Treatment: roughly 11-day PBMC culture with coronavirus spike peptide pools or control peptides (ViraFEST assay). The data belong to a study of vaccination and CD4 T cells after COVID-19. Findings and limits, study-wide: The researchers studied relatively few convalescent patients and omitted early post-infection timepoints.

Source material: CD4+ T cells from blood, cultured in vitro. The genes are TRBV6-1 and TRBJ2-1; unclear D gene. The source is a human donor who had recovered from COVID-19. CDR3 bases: TGTGCCAGCGGTCTGGGGTTTCAACAGTTCTTC. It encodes CASGLGFQQFF.